This T cell receptor (beta chain) derives from a study of cytomegalovirus exposure and HLA in healthy donors. Overall study findings and caveats: When a later analysis compared HLA-associated TCR beta chains with equally common others, the HLA-associated chains turned out to be more clonally expanded and to have lower generation probabilities.

For this clone: Its antigen is unidentified.

This PCR relied on a set of 60 Vbeta primers and 13 Jbeta primers. Using immunoSEQ multiplex PCR, the repertoire was profiled, and TCRdb retains in-frame clones only, with some absent. The repertoire has approximately 70,000 clones, around 70% of them found once; the top ten carry 11% to 15%. This receptor was taken from a male donor in good health and CMV-seropositive. Input material: PBMCs.

The CDR3 sequence is CAWSGQPNQPQHF. The CDR3 DNA follows: TGTGCCTGGAGCGGACAGCCCAATCAGCCCCAGCATTTT. This rearrangement joins TRBV30 to TRBJ1-5; the D gene is possibly TRBD1 (6 bases). The CDR3 runs 13 residues. The germline gives CDR1 GTSNPN, CDR2 SVGIG (reference sequence). V was cut by 3 bases and J by 3 bases, with 9 bases left in between.